The rows below give T cell receptor beta chains drawn from one sample of a study of CD8+ T cells in alopecia areata. The assay was immunoSEQ multiplex PCR, and TCRdb's table has in-frame clones only and misses some. The table lists under 350,000 clones, 58% of them singletons, with about 1.8% in the top ten. The input for sequencing was CD4+ T cells sorted from blood, taken at week 24, from a patient treated with tofacitinib. These receptors all stem from a human donor with alopecia areata. Each CDR3 is given with its conserved first and last residue. The order of the fields is V gene, D gene, clone size, J gene, CDR3 length, CDR3 protein, CDR3 DNA. A D gene is named only where the DNA matches it firmly. Not all rows give a size; the values are once, few, many and, for expanded clones, a class.

TRBV30	.	.	TRBJ1-2	12	CAWSVSGYGYTF	TGTGCCTGGAGTGTCTCCGGCTATGGCTACACCTTC
TRBV23-1	.	.	TRBJ1-6	15	CASSLKGDHNSPLHF	TGCGCCAGCAGCCTGAAGGGGGACCATAATTCACCCCTCCACTTT
TRBV29-1	.	few	TRBJ2-3	14	CSVLRTAPRDTQYF	TGCAGCGTCCTCAGGACCGCACCCCGGGATACGCAGTATTTT
TRBV4-3	TRBD1	few	TRBJ2-3	12	CASSQNRGRPYF	TGCGCCAGCAGCCAGAACAGGGGGCGTCCGTATTTT
TRBV27	.	once	TRBJ1-2	14	CASSPQTANYGYTF	TGTGCCAGCAGTCCCCAGACAGCTAACTATGGCTACACCTTC
TRBV5-4	.	.	TRBJ2-3	15	CASSSGTPLTDTQYF	TGTGCCAGCAGCTCCGGGACACCACTCACAGATACGCAGTATTTT
TRBV11-2	.	few	TRBJ2-2	15	CASNRQAPNTGELFF	TGTGCCAGCAATCGACAGGCCCCGAACACCGGGGAGCTGTTTTTT
TRBV6-5	.	.	TRBJ2-7	13	CASKRGSSYEQYF	TGTGCCAGCAAGAGGGGCTCCTCCTACGAGCAGTACTTC
TRBV4-1	.	.	TRBJ2-6	16	CASSQEWASGANVLTF	TGCGCCAGCAGCCAAGAGTGGGCCTCTGGGGCCAACGTCCTGACTTTC
TRBV28	.	.	TRBJ2-7	12	CASSPGSYEQYF	TGTGCCAGCAGCCCGGGATCCTACGAGCAGTACTTC
TRBV10-3	.	.	TRBJ2-1	13	CAIRKEPNNEQFF	TGTGCCATCAGGAAAGAGCCTAACAATGAGCAGTTCTTC
TRBV2	.	.	TRBJ2-5	13	CASRPAVLETQYF	TGTGCCAGCAGACCTGCGGTCCTGGAGACCCAGTACTTC
TRBV2	.	.	TRBJ1-2	12	CASSVGFSGYTF	TGTGCCAGCAGTGTAGGGTTTTCTGGCTACACCTTC
TRBV4-3	TRBD2	few	TRBJ2-7	15	CASSQEYSSGDEQYF	TGCGCCAGCAGCCAAGAGTATTCTAGCGGGGACGAGCAGTACTTC
TRBV29-1	.	.	TRBJ2-7	13	CSVKPTGTGEQYF	TGCAGCGTTAAGCCTACAGGGACGGGGGAGCAGTACTTC
TRBV30	.	.	TRBJ2-5	13	CAWSTSFQETQYF	TGTGCCTGGAGTACAAGTTTTCAAGAGACCCAGTACTTC
TRBV30	.	few	TRBJ1-1	12	CAWAGVNTEAFF	TGTGCCTGGGCGGGAGTGAACACTGAAGCTTTCTTT